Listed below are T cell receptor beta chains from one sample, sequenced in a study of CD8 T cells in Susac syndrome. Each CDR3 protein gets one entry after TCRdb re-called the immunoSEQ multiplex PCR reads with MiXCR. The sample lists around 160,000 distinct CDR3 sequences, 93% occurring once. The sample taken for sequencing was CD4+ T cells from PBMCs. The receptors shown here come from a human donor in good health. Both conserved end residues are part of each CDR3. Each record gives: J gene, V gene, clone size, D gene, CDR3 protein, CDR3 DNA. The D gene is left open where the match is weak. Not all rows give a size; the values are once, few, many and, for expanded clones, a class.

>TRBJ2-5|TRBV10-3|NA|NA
CAILDESGTQYF
TGTGCCATCTTAGACGAAAGTGGGACCCAGTACTTC
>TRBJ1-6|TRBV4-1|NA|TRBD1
CASNFGTGGSYNSPLHF
TGCGCCAGCAATTTCGGTACAGGGGGCTCCTATAATTCACCCCTCCACTTT
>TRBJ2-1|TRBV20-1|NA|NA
CSARDPQRSESGNEQFF
TGCAGTGCTAGAGATCCTCAACGCTCGGAGAGTGGCAATGAGCAGTTCTTC
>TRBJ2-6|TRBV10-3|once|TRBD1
CAISQSGTGDGANVLTF
TGTGCCATCAGCCAATCAGGGACAGGGGATGGGGCCAACGTCCTGACTTTC
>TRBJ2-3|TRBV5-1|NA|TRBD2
CASSLHLAGEDTQYF
TGCGCCAGCAGCTTGCACCTAGCGGGGGAAGATACGCAGTATTTT
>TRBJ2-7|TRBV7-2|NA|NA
CASSLALTPRSYEQYF
TGTGCCAGCAGCTTAGCCCTTACACCTCGCTCCTACGAGCAGTACTTC
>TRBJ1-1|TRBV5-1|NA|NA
CASRSTGTNTEAFF
TGCGCCAGCAGGTCTACAGGGACGAACACTGAAGCTTTCTTT
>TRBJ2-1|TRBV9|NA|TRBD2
CASSVQTSGSYNEQFF
TGTGCCAGCAGCGTCCAGACTAGCGGCTCCTACAATGAGCAGTTCTTC
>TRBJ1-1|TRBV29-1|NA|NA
CSQRPVLNTEAFF
TGCAGCCAAAGGCCGGTCCTGAACACTGAAGCTTTCTTT
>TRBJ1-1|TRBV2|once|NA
CASSEEGSSEAFF
TGTGCCAGCAGTGAGGAAGGATCTAGTGAAGCTTTCTTT
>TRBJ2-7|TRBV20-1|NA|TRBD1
CSADSPGQGAEQYF
TGCAGTGCTGATTCTCCGGGACAGGGGGCCGAGCAGTACTTC
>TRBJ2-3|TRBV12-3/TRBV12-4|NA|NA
CASRAGGLTDTQYF
TGTGCCAGCAGGGCGGGCGGCCTCACAGATACGCAGTATTTT
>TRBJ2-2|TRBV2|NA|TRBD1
CASSDSGGRTGELFF
TGTGCCAGCAGTGACTCAGGGGGCCGGACCGGGGAGCTGTTTTTT
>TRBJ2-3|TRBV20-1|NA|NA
CSGRDPTDTQYF
TGCAGTGGACGGGACCCCACAGATACGCAGTATTTT
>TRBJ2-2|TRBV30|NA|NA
CAWSQRFSGELFF
TGTGCCTGGAGTCAAAGGTTCTCCGGGGAGCTGTTTTTT
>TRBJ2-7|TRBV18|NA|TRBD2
CASSPRTSDDEQYF
TGTGCCAGCTCACCTAGGACTAGCGATGACGAGCAGTACTTC
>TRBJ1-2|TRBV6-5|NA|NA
CASLGGRGYTF
TGTGCCAGCCTCGGGGGTAGGGGCTACACCTTC
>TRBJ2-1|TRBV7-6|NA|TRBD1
CASSTRGQGSHNEQFF
TGTGCCAGCAGCACCCGAGGACAGGGGTCTCACAATGAGCAGTTCTTC
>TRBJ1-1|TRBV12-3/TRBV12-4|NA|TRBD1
CASRYTGANTEAFF
TGTGCCAGCAGATATACAGGGGCGAACACTGAAGCTTTCTTT
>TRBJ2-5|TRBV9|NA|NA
CASSVGLGLETQYF
TGTGCCAGCAGCGTAGGGCTGGGTCTGGAGACCCAGTACTTC
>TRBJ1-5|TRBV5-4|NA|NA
CASSLRPGAGQPQHF
TGTGCCAGCAGCTTACGCCCGGGGGCAGGTCAGCCCCAGCATTTT
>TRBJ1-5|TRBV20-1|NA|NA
CSATRQDGGQPQHF
TGCAGTGCGACCCGACAGGACGGTGGTCAGCCCCAGCATTTT
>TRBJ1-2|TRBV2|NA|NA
CASSEAVGYGYTF
TGTGCCAGCAGTGAAGCGGTAGGCTATGGCTACACCTTC